Following are 23 T cell receptor beta chains from one sample sequenced in a study of T cells in women clearing cervical HPV infection. Generated by immunoSEQ multiplex PCR, the TCRdb table keeps only in-frame clones and is missing some. Its clone listing holds 20,000 to 25,000 clones. The source material was blood buffy coat. All receptors derive from a woman between 18 and 75 years old with a cervical HPV16 infection that either progressed to CIN3+ or cleared (not recorded which).

In terms of frequency, this clone is medium-sized (0.01 to 0.1%). From the germline J gene comes the end of the CDR3, since the read stops 3 residues before it. The chain employs TRBV13 and TRBJ2-4; TRBD2 matches at 7 bases. CDR1 PRHDT and CDR2 FYEKMQ come from the germline V gene (reference sequence). This CDR3 is 14 amino acids long. Losses at the gene ends were 6 bases for V and 5 bases for J; bases not matched to a gene: 7. CDR3 residues: CASRNRLAENIQYF. The sequenced CDR3 bases are TGTGCCAGCAGGAACCGGCTAGCGGAAAACATT.

The sequenced CDR3 bases are TGTGCCAGCAGCCTGACAGGGCCGGATACG. Encoded protein: CASSLTGPDT. Given in full, the CDR3 is CASSLTGPDTQYF. The V gene is TRBV7-8, the J gene TRBJ2-3, with 7 bases identical to TRBD1. The sequenced fragment ends 3 residues before the CDR3 boundary, so the rest is inferred from the germline J gene. Trimming at V came to 5 bases and at J to 6 bases, leaving 5 bases not matched to a gene. Germline values: CDR1 SGHVS, CDR2 FQNEAQ. This CDR3 comprises 13 residues.

Remarks on this clone: The read stops 3 residues short of the end of the CDR3; the missing end is completed from the germline J gene. This chain joins TRBV19 and TRBJ1-2, with no clear D. The CDR3 contains 11 residues. Germline lookup yields CDR1 LNHDA and CDR2 SQIVND (reference sequence). Trimming took 10 bases from V and 5 from J, leaving 11 bases between them. CDR3: CATRQQYGYTF. CDR3 bases read: TGTGCCACCCGGCAACAGTATGGC.

As to this clone: The read finishes 3 residues shy of the CDR3 end, and the germline J gene is used to complete it. The J gene is TRBJ1-5, the V gene TRBV25-1; 8 bases align to TRBD1. CDR3 length equals 15 residues. Germline V CDR1 and CDR2: MGHDK, SYGVNS. V trimming: 1 base; J trimming: 4 bases; junction bases outside the gene matches: 3. The CDR3 DNA, read in part, is TGTGCCAGCAGTGAATCCGACAGGGGTAATCAGCCC. Translating it yields CASSESDRGNQP. The whole CDR3 is CASSESDRGNQPQHF.

Concerning this clone itself: Read coverage stops 3 residues before the CDR3 terminus; the germline J gene supplies the remainder. The V call is TRBV11-2, the J call TRBJ2-1; D not resolved. The CDR3 has 13 amino acids. Germline V gene lookup returns CDR1 SGHAT and CDR2 FQNNGV. Trimming cost V 1 base and J 9 bases, with 10 bases left between them. CDR3 in amino acids: CASSLVDSPEQFF. CDR3 bases read: TGTGCCAGCAGCTTAGTCGACTCGCCTGAG. The full variable domain, rest sourced from reference TRBV11-2 and TRBJ2-1, is EAGVAQSPRYKIIEKRQSVAFWCNPISGHATLYWYQQILGQGPKLLIQFQNNGVVDDSQLPKDRFSAERLKGVDSTLKIQPAKLEDSAVYLCASSLVDSPEQFFGPGTRLTVL.

The CDR3 sequence is CSARRLAGSYNEQFF. The CDR3 bases that were read are TGCAGTGCTCGTCGACTAGCGGGCTCCTACAATGAG. The genes are TRBV20-1 and TRBJ2-1; TRBD2 matches 10 bases. The read terminates 3 residues ahead of where the CDR3 ends, so the germline J gene completes it. The J segment lost 0 bases and the V segment lost 5 bases, leaving 4 bases of the junction unmatched. The CDR3 is made up of 15 amino acids. The germline V gene encodes CDR1 DFQATT and CDR2 SNEGSKA (reference sequence).

As concerns this clone: Read data end 3 residues before the CDR3 end; the end is taken from the germline J gene. The chain joins TRBV29-1 to TRBJ2-1; 10 nucleotides match TRBD2. The germline V gene has CDR1 SQVTM and CDR2 ANQGSEA. V lost 7 bases and J lost 3; bases outside the gene matches: 6. The CDR3 extends over 14 amino acids. CDR3 DNA, as far as it was read: TGCAGCGCCGACGGACTAGCGGACTACAATGAG. As protein: CSADGLADYNE. The complete CDR3 protein is CSADGLADYNEQFF.

Comments on this clone: The read comes to an end 3 residues before the CDR3 does, leaving the germline J gene to fill in the end. This rearrangement joins TRBV19 to TRBJ2-1; a possible D gene is TRBD2 (6 bases). Germline CDR1 reads LNHDA; CDR2 reads SQIVND (reference sequence). Trimming shortened V by 5 bases and J by 4 bases, and 15 bases separated the two germline ends. The CDR3 is 15 amino acids. The part of the CDR3 DNA that was read is TGTGCCAGTAGTGCTAGCGAGCTAACGTACAATGAG. Its protein product is CASSASELTYNE. The CDR3, in full, reads CASSASELTYNEQFF.

Note on this clone: The CDR3 end falls 3 residues outside the read, so it is completed with the germline J gene. The chain has TRBV30 and TRBJ2-1, with D tentatively TRBD1 (5 bases). The V and J ends lost 2 bases and 8 bases respectively, with 10 bases between them. CDR1 is GTSNPN and CDR2 is SVGIG in the germline V gene (reference sequence). The CDR3 spans 12 residues. The sequenced CDR3 bases are TGTGCCTGGAGTCCTCAGGGCCATGAG. It specifies CAWSPQGHE. The whole CDR3 sequence reads CAWSPQGHEQFF.

To note about this clone: The read gets to within 3 residues of the CDR3 end, and the germline J gene fills in the rest. The chain is built from TRBV10-3 and TRBJ1-1; D unresolved. Germline CDR1 and CDR2: ENHRY and SYGVKD. The V gene lost 3 bases and the J gene lost 0 bases, with 8 bases spanning the gap. The CDR3 is 14 amino acids. CDR3: CAISDSSVNTEAFF. The sequenced part of the CDR3 DNA is TGTGCCATCAGTGACAGTTCCGTGAACACTGAA.

Remarks on this clone: Sequencing ends 3 residues short of the CDR3 end; the germline J gene provides the rest. This chain uses TRBV7-2 with TRBJ1-4; D may be TRBD1 (5 bases). The CDR3 is 14 amino acids. Trimming left V 4 bases short and J 8 bases short, with 14 bases between. Germline CDR1 reads SGHTA; CDR2 reads FQGNSA. The CDR3 DNA, read in part, is TGTGCCAGCAGCTCTCCAGGGTATCGGGAAAAA. This translates into CASSSPGYREK. The entire CDR3 is CASSSPGYREKLFF. The whole variable domain, remainder taken from reference TRBV7-2 and TRBJ1-4, is GAGVSQSPSNKVTEKGKDVELRCDPISGHTALYWYRQSLGQGLEFLIYFQGNSAPDKSGLPSDRFSAERTGGSVSTLTIQRTQQEDSAVYLCASSSPGYREKLFFGSGTQLSVL.

With regard to this clone: The DNA ends 3 residues before the CDR3 does, and the rest of the CDR3 is filled in from the germline J gene. The chain is built from TRBV6-4 and TRBJ2-2; a weak D match, TRBD2 (6 bases). In germline, CDR1 is MRHNA, CDR2 SNTAGT. The CDR3 consists of 14 residues. Trimming removed 8 bases at V and 6 bases at J, with 16 bases between. Partial CDR3 DNA: TGTGCCAGCGGAGGGGACTCCTCTCCCGGGGAG. Translated, it gives CASGGDSSPGE. The whole CDR3 region reads CASGGDSSPGELFF.

Concerning this clone: Sequencing ends 3 residues short of the CDR3 end; the germline J gene provides the rest. The V call is TRBV30, the J call TRBJ1-3; no clear D gene. The germline gives CDR1 GTSNPN, CDR2 SVGIG (reference sequence). CDR3 length equals 13 residues. V lost 2 bases to trimming and J lost 0 bases, with 5 bases between them. The CDR3 is CAWSRVSGNTIYF. The sequenced CDR3 bases are TGTGCCTGGAGTAGGGTCTCTGGAAACACC.

About this clone: The read terminates 3 residues before the CDR3 end, so the remaining end is supplied by the germline J gene. The chain recombines TRBV5-1 with TRBJ2-5, with 7 bases aligning to TRBD1. Germline V gives CDR1 SGHRS, CDR2 YFSETQ. With V trimmed by 4 bases and J by 5 bases, 11 bases remained unmatched. The CDR3 extends over 15 amino acids. CDR3 in amino acids: CASSPVGRGWETQYF. The part of the CDR3 DNA that was read is TGCGCCAGCAGCCCAGTGGGCAGGGGGTGGGAGACC.

For this clone: The read ends 3 residues shy of where the CDR3 ends; the end is completed using the germline J gene. The chain has TRBV15 and TRBJ2-3; possibly TRBD2 for D (5 bases). Germline V gene lookup returns CDR1 LNHNV and CDR2 YYDKDF (reference sequence). The CDR3 sequence is 15 residues long. The V gene lost 3 bases and the J gene lost 2 bases, with 12 bases spanning the gap. The covered CDR3 bases are TGTGCCACCAGCAGTGCGGGCAGGAACACAGATACG. It encodes CATSSAGRNTDT. The full CDR3 is CATSSAGRNTDTQYF.

Note on this clone: Read coverage stops 3 residues before the CDR3 terminus; the germline J gene supplies the remainder. J is TRBJ1-2 and V is TRBV20-1; D unclear. V was cut by 3 bases and J by 0 bases, with 5 bases left in between. The CDR3 contains 12 residues. The germline V gene encodes CDR1 DFQATT and CDR2 SNEGSKA (reference sequence). The part of the CDR3 DNA that was read is TGCAGTGCTAGTACACCTAACTATGGC. This gives the protein CSASTPNYG. The entire CDR3 protein reads CSASTPNYGYTF.

As for this clone: The read terminates 3 residues ahead of where the CDR3 ends, so the germline J gene completes it. This rearrangement joins TRBV30 to TRBJ2-1, with a possible D match to TRBD1 (5 bases). Germline CDR1 and CDR2: GTSNPN and SVGIG (reference sequence). Trimming removed 2 bases at V and 8 bases at J, with 10 bases between. The CDR3 sequence is 12 residues long. This CDR3 reads CAWSFGQDEQFF. The CDR3 DNA, read in part, is TGTGCCTGGAGTTTTGGACAAGATGAG.

On this clone: The CDR3 is cut off 3 residues early in the read; its end comes from the germline J gene. The chain has TRBV14 and TRBJ1-2; TRBD1 aligns across 10 bases. The germline CDR1 and CDR2 sequences are SGHDN and FVKESK. This CDR3 is 16 amino acids long. With 7 bases clipped from V and 4 bases from J, the junction kept 12 bases outside the gene matches. The part of the CDR3 DNA that was read is TGTGCCAGCACCCCCGGCCCGGGACAGGGGATCTATGGC. Translating gives CASTPGPGQGIYG. In full, the CDR3 is CASTPGPGQGIYGYTF.

Comment on this clone: With the read ending 3 residues before the CDR3 end, the germline J gene is used to fill in that end. The J gene is TRBJ1-2, the V gene TRBV20-1; D remains unclear. Trimming pared 5 bases from V and 4 bases from J, leaving 14 bases between. The CDR3 covers 13 residues. Looked up from germline, CDR1 is DFQATT and CDR2 is SNEGSKA (reference sequence). The CDR3 region is CSAAQEAGYGYTF. Incomplete CDR3 DNA: TGCAGTGCTGCACAAGAGGCAGGCTATGGC.

In regard to this clone: Read data end 3 residues before the CDR3 end; the end is taken from the germline J gene. The chain recombines TRBV7-3 with TRBJ2-7, with TRBD2 matching 10 bases. Germline V CDR1 and CDR2: SGHTA, FQGTGA. The V and J ends lost 5 bases and 4 bases, in that order; junction bases with no gene match: 2. CDR3 size: 13 residues. CDR3 loop: CASSATSGYEQYF. The sequenced part of the CDR3 DNA is TGTGCCAGCAGCGCGACTAGCGGGTACGAG.

Judged by frequency, this clone is medium-sized. Sequencing ends 3 residues short of the CDR3 end; the germline J gene provides the rest. The rearrangement uses TRBV6-4 and TRBJ2-7; perhaps TRBD1 as D (5 bases). With 6 bases removed from V and 0 bases from J, the gap between germline ends came to 21 bases. Germline-derived CDR1 and CDR2 are MRHNA and SNTAGT. The CDR3 runs 17 residues. The CDR3 sequence: CASRDPTVLIRSYEQYF. The covered CDR3 bases are TGTGCCAGCAGAGACCCGACAGTTCTTATCCGCTCCTACGAG.

Worth noting for this clone: The read ends 3 residues shy of where the CDR3 ends; the end is completed using the germline J gene. The chain joins TRBV7-9 to TRBJ2-5, with 8 bases lining up with TRBD2. V shed 7 bases, J shed 1 base, and the junction held 8 bases outside the gene matches. The CDR3 extends over 15 amino acids. Germline V CDR1 and CDR2: SEHNR, FQNEAQ (reference sequence). The CDR3 DNA, read in part, is TGTGCCAGCATGGAGCGGGAGTTGTTCCAAGAGACC. The encoded protein is CASMERELFQET. The full-length CDR3 reads as CASMERELFQETQYF. Using reference TRBV7-9 and TRBJ2-5 for the parts outside the CDR3, the full variable domain is DTGVSQNPRHKITKRGQNVTFRCDPISEHNRLYWYRQTLGQGPEFLTYFQNEAQLEKSRLLSDRFSAERPKGSFSTLEIQRTEQGDSAMYLCASMERELFQETQYFGPGTRLLVL.

Comment on this clone: The read ends 3 residues before the CDR3 terminus; that terminus is restored from the germline J gene. The chain uses TRBV30 and TRBJ1-2; perhaps TRBD1 as D (5 bases). Per germline, CDR1 GTSNPN and CDR2 SVGIG (reference sequence). The CDR3 is 13 residues long. The CDR3 DNA, read in part, is TGTGCCTGGAGTGCCGGAGGGACTAGGGGC. It translates to CAWSAGGTRG. The whole CDR3 sequence is CAWSAGGTRGYTF. Drawing the rest from reference TRBV30 and TRBJ1-2, the complete variable domain is SQTIHQWPATLVQPVGSPLSLECTVEGTSNPNLYWYRQAAGRGLQLLFYSVGIGQISSEVPQNLSASRPQDRQFILSSKKLLLSDSGFYLCAWSAGGTRGYTFGSGTRLTVV.